This T cell receptor beta chain is drawn from a study of shared clonotypes between healthy human individuals. Naive CD8 cells lacked CD45RO, underwent positive selection for CCR7 and left out terminally differentiated effector memory CD45RA+ cells. Study donors comprised healthy, HIV-negative adults devoid of recent acute infection or vaccination. All the donors were Caucasian adults who lived in Nashville, Tennessee. CDR1 MNHNS and CDR2 SASEGT come from the germline V gene. Trimming pared 6 bases from V and 4 bases from J, leaving 15 bases between. CDR3 length: 14 residues. Study-level points and caveats: A handful of donors showed sharing of around 5% of naive CD4 clonotypes.

Only in-frame clones appear in the TCRdb table, and some are missing; sequencing was by immunoSEQ multiplex PCR. The sample has about 2.1 million clones; about 92% are singletons. As for this clone: Antigen specificity is unknown.

The gene calls are TRBV6-1 and TRBJ2-5; tentatively, D is TRBD1 or TRBD2 (5 bases each). The sequence was collected from a man aged 18 to 35 in good health. Some clones in this sample may be carry-over from other donors' samples. The specimen was naive CD8+ T cells from PBMCs. The CDR3 spells CASSKLGALETQYF. The CDR3 DNA follows: TGTGCCAGCAGCAAACTAGGGGCGCTAGAGACCCAGTACTTC.